The following is a TCR beta chain sequence with its context. Indicated time point: baseline pretreatment blood. Described treatment: 15 Gy SBRT to primary tumor, nephrectomy 4 weeks later. This entry belongs to a study of radiation and T cells in renal cell carcinoma. Profiling relied on immunoSEQ multiplex PCR, and the TCRdb table lists in-frame clones only, not all of them. Counted here are 140,000 to 150,000 clones, about 88% occurring once; the ten biggest clones make up 3.5% to 5%. The sequencing here drew on blood, taken from a patient whose treatment included radiotherapy and nephrectomy. The clonotype originates from a woman aged 70-85 years with renal cell carcinoma.

The CDR3 spells CASSRGQYQPQHF. The CDR3 coding sequence is TGTGCCAGCAGCCGAGGACAGTATCAGCCCCAGCATTTT. The chain carries TRBV5-6 and TRBJ1-5; D is possibly TRBD1 (6 bases). The CDR3 is 13 residues long. The V gene's germline CDR1 is SGHDT and CDR2 YYEEEE. Deletions cut 4 bases from V and 5 bases from J, with 10 bases between.